This TCR beta chain was obtained from a study of shared clonotypes between healthy human individuals. Across the study: The plates for each donor numbered three CD4 naive, three CD4 memory, two CD8 naive and one CD8 memory.

Running of the assay took place at deep level. Genomic DNA per cell subset filled all wells of several immunoSEQ plates. Generated by immunoSEQ multiplex PCR, the TCRdb table keeps only in-frame clones and is missing some. The sample has 400,000 to 600,000 clones, approximately 94% seen once. The germline V gene encodes CDR1 MNHEY and CDR2 SMNVEV (reference sequence). The CDR3 length is 17 residues. Source material: naive CD4+ T cells sorted from blood. Subset in this sample: CD45RA+ positively selected. This TCR was recovered from a woman aged 25 to 39 in good health. The chain uses TRBV27 and TRBJ2-5, with a possible D match to TRBD1 (5 bases). The DNA end is a closer match to TRBJ2-7, so the J assignment may be wrong. The CDR3 region is CASSRTPDRHSSYEQYF. CDR3 bases: TGTGCCAGCAGTAGAACCCCTGACAGACATAGCTCCTACGAGCAGTACTTC.